The 6 T cell receptor beta chains reported below all come from one sample, sequenced in a study of CD8 T cells in Susac syndrome. A quantity of roughly 0.5 to 1 ug RNA underwent reverse transcription using random hexamers. A single record per CDR3 protein comes from TCRdb applying MiXCR to the immunoSEQ multiplex PCR reads. The sample lists 200,000 or so distinct CDR3 sequences, roughly 96% occurring once. Sequencing was done on a sample of CD4+ T cells from PBMCs. The receptors shown here come from a human donor with multiple sclerosis.

The chain uses TRBV11-2 and TRBJ2-1; no clear D gene. Trimming cost V 1 base and J 10 bases, with 11 bases left between them. The CDR3 runs to 13 residues. Germline V gene lookup returns CDR1 SGHAT and CDR2 FQNNGV. The CDR3 bases are TGTGCCAGCAGCTTAGGGGTCTCCAGGGAGCAGTTCTTC. Its translation: CASSLGVSREQFF. The full variable domain, its missing parts supplied by reference TRBV11-2 and TRBJ2-1, is EAGVAQSPRYKIIEKRQSVAFWCNPISGHATLYWYQQILGQGPKLLIQFQNNGVVDDSQLPKDRFSAERLKGVDSTLKIQPAKLEDSAVYLCASSLGVSREQFFGPGTRLTVL.

J is TRBJ2-7 and V is TRBV20-1; 8 bases agree with TRBD2. The germline V gene encodes CDR1 DFQATT and CDR2 SNEGSKA (reference sequence). The CDR3 sequence is 16 residues long. Trimming cost V 0 bases and J 2 bases; bases outside gene matches: 9. CDR3 nucleotides: TGCAGTGCTAGAGATCTCTGGCGGGAGGCCCCCTACGAGCAGTACTTC. This codes for CSARDLWREAPYEQYF.

CDR3 protein: CASLGTLGGNEQFF. The CDR3, as DNA: TGTGCCAGCCTCGGGACTCTAGGCGGCAATGAGCAGTTCTTC. The genes are TRBV6-5 and TRBJ2-1, with TRBD2 as a possible D gene (6 bases). CDR1 is MNHEY, CDR2 SVGAGI, per germline. Trimming took off 8 bases at V and 6 bases at J, with 17 bases between the two ends. The CDR3 has 14 residues.

V is TRBV5-1 and J is TRBJ2-7, with TRBD1 identical over 8 bases. V dropped 4 bases and J dropped 5; count of bases not matched to a gene: 8. Germline V gene lookup returns CDR1 SGHRS and CDR2 YFSETQ. The length of the CDR3 is 14 residues. The CDR3 spells CASSGGQGTDEQYF. The CDR3 DNA reads TGCGCCAGCAGCGGCGGACAGGGAACGGACGAGCAGTACTTC.

The chain is built from TRBV3-1 and TRBJ2-1, with D possibly called TRBD1 or TRBD2 (5 bases each). Trimming shortened V by 1 base and J by 4 bases, and 8 bases separated the two germline ends. Germline lookup yields CDR1 LGHDT and CDR2 YNNKEL (reference sequence). The CDR3 sequence is 14 residues long. The CDR3 nucleotides read TGTGCCAGCAGCCAAGGGGGACGGTACAATGAGCAGTTCTTC. Residues: CASSQGGRYNEQFF.

The chain is built from TRBV29-1 and TRBJ1-1; D not certain. Trimming took 4 bases from V and 6 from J, leaving 6 bases between them. From germline, CDR1 is SQVTM and CDR2 ANQGSEA. The CDR3 loop spans 10 amino acids. The CDR3 nucleotides read TGCAGCGTTGTAGAAGCTGAAGCTTTCTTT. It translates to CSVVEAEAFF.